These T cell receptor beta chains were read from a single sample in a study of control samples from healthy donors and cancer patients. Method: immunoSEQ multiplex PCR; TCRdb's copy keeps in-frame clones and lacks some. The data contain around 67,000 clones, roughly 87% of them seen just once; the ten biggest clones take up roughly 6%. Sequences were obtained from PBMCs. The receptors were gathered from a man aged 55 to 70 with colorectal cancer. Each CDR3 is given with its conserved first and last residue. A D gene is named only where the DNA matches it firmly. Clone size, where shown, is once, few, many, or a class for clones that have expanded.

D: NA; size: NA; J: TRBJ2-2; V: TRBV7-6; CDR3: CASTIGLTTTGELFF; DNA: TGTGCCAGCACCATCGGACTCACAACGACCGGGGAGCTGTTTTTT
D: NA; size: once; J: TRBJ1-2; V: TRBV7-9; CDR3: CASSRTTEGYTF; DNA: TGTGCCAGCAGCCGAACGACTGAGGGCTACACCTTC
D: TRBD2; size: NA; J: TRBJ2-1; V: TRBV11-3; CDR3: CASSPGLAEYNEQFF; DNA: TGTGCCAGCAGCCCGGGACTAGCGGAATACAATGAGCAGTTCTTC
D: TRBD1; size: NA; J: TRBJ1-5; V: TRBV6-1; CDR3: CASSELLGRGLYLDQPQHF; DNA: TGTGCCAGCAGTGAACTACTGGGCAGGGGGCTATATTTAGATCAGCCCCAGCATTTT
D: NA; size: NA; J: TRBJ1-1; V: TRBV3-1/TRBV3-2; CDR3: CASSAQMNTEAFF; DNA: TGTGCCAGCAGCGCCCAGATGAACACTGAAGCTTTCTTT
D: TRBD1; size: NA; J: TRBJ2-7; V: TRBV7-9; CDR3: CASTLSGTGGFEQYF; DNA: TGTGCCAGCACCCTTAGTGGGACAGGGGGCTTCGAGCAGTACTTC
D: NA; size: NA; J: TRBJ1-1; V: TRBV30; CDR3: CAWSIYNLNTEAFF; DNA: TGTGCCTGGAGTATTTACAACCTGAACACTGAAGCTTTCTTT
D: NA; size: NA; J: TRBJ2-7; V: TRBV18; CDR3: CASSPAGGYEQYF; DNA: TGTGCCAGCTCACCGGCAGGCGGTTACGAGCAGTACTTC
D: NA; size: NA; J: TRBJ1-3; V: TRBV4-2; CDR3: CASSPTVNGNTIYF; DNA: TGTGCCAGCAGCCCGACTGTGAACGGAAACACCATATATTTT
D: NA; size: NA; J: TRBJ2-3; V: TRBV7-9; CDR3: CASSGGTDTQYF; DNA: TGTGCCAGCAGCGGAGGCACAGATACGCAGTATTTT
D: TRBD2; size: NA; J: TRBJ2-7; V: TRBV3-1/TRBV3-2; CDR3: CASSPPGLAGGSYEQYF; DNA: TGTGCCAGCAGCCCACCCGGACTAGCGGGGGGTTCCTACGAGCAGTACTTC
D: TRBD1; size: NA; J: TRBJ2-5; V: TRBV6-5; CDR3: CASRDRGGYQETQYF; DNA: TGTGCCAGCAGGGACAGGGGTGGGTACCAAGAGACCCAGTACTTC
D: NA; size: NA; J: TRBJ1-1; V: TRBV20-1; CDR3: CSGRLNTEAFF; DNA: TGCAGTGGGAGGTTAAACACTGAAGCTTTCTTT
D: NA; size: NA; J: TRBJ2-3; V: TRBV3-1/TRBV3-2; CDR3: CASSQVETDTQYF; DNA: TGTGCCAGCAGCCAAGTCGAGACAGATACGCAGTATTTT
D: TRBD2; size: NA; J: TRBJ2-2; V: TRBV2; CDR3: CASSPGLAGGNTGELFF; DNA: TGTGCCAGCAGTCCCGGACTAGCGGGGGGAAACACCGGGGAGCTGTTTTTT
D: NA; size: NA; J: TRBJ1-2; V: TRBV29-1; CDR3: CSVASGGSYGYTF; DNA: TGCAGCGTTGCATCGGGAGGGTCCTATGGCTACACCTTC
D: NA; size: few; J: TRBJ2-1; V: TRBV15; CDR3: CATSRGHEDYNEQFF; DNA: TGTGCCACCAGCAGAGGCCACGAGGACTACAATGAGCAGTTCTTC
D: TRBD1; size: NA; J: TRBJ1-6; V: TRBV7-2; CDR3: CASSPGTVITPLHF; DNA: TGTGCCAGCAGCCCCGGGACAGTAATAACACCCCTCCACTTT
D: NA; size: once; J: TRBJ2-2; V: TRBV12-3/TRBV12-4; CDR3: CASSLPQAGELFF; DNA: TGTGCCAGCAGCCTCCCCCAAGCCGGGGAGCTGTTTTTT
D: NA; size: NA; J: TRBJ1-4; V: TRBV5-6; CDR3: CASSLTRAEKLFF; DNA: TGTGCCAGCAGTCTGACCAGGGCTGAAAAACTGTTTTTT
D: NA; size: NA; J: TRBJ2-7; V: TRBV27; CDR3: CASSFTRQYEQYF; DNA: TGTGCCAGCAGTTTTACCCGACAGTACGAGCAGTACTTC
D: TRBD2; size: once; J: TRBJ2-5; V: TRBV3-1/TRBV3-2; CDR3: CASSQRGGYQETQYF; DNA: TGTGCCAGCAGCCAACGCGGGGGGTACCAAGAGACCCAGTACTTC
D: TRBD2; size: NA; J: TRBJ2-1; V: TRBV7-3; CDR3: CASSPQGVGGWNEQFF; DNA: TGTGCCAGCAGCCCCCAAGGAGTCGGGGGGTGGAATGAGCAGTTCTTC
D: TRBD1; size: NA; J: TRBJ2-7; V: TRBV28; CDR3: CASSSPHRGTWNEQYF; DNA: TGTGCCAGCAGTTCCCCCCACAGGGGGACTTGGAACGAGCAGTACTTC
D: TRBD1; size: NA; J: TRBJ1-5; V: TRBV30; CDR3: CAWAGTGNQPQHF; DNA: TGTGCCTGGGCCGGGACAGGAAATCAGCCCCAGCATTTT